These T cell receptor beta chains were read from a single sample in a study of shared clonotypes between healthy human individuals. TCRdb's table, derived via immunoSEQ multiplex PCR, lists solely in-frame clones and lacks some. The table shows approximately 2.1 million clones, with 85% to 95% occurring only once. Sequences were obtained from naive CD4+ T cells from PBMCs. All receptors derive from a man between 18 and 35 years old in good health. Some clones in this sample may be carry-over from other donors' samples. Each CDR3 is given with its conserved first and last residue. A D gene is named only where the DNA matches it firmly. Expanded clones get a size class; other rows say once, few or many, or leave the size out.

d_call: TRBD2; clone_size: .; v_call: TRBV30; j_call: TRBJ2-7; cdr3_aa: CAWNGAGGVEQYF; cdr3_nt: TGTGCCTGGAACGGAGCGGGAGGAGTCGAGCAGTACTTC
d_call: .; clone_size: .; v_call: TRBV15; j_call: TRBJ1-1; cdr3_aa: CATSRDPARVAFF; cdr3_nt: TGTGCCACCAGCAGAGATCCAGCCAGGGTAGCTTTCTTT
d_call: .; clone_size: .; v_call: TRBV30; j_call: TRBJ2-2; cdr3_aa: CAWSAEGIGAGELFF; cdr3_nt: TGTGCCTGGAGTGCGGAGGGAATCGGTGCCGGGGAGCTGTTTTTT
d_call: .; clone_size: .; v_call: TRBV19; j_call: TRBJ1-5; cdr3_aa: CASSKGPLVGQPQHF; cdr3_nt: TGTGCCAGTAGTAAGGGCCCTCTGGTGGGTCAGCCCCAGCATTTT
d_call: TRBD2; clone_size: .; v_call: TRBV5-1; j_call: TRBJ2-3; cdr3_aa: CASSRGLAGEPDTQYF; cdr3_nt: TGCGCCAGCAGCAGAGGTCTAGCGGGAGAACCTGATACGCAGTATTTT
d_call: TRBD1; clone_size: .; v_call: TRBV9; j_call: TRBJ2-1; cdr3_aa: CASSVGGSGQGYNEQFF; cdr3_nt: TGTGCCAGCAGCGTAGGGGGATCGGGACAGGGCTACAATGAGCAGTTCTTC
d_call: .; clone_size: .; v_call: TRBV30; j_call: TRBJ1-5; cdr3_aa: CAWSVVSSNQPQHF; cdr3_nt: TGTGCCTGGAGTGTAGTCTCTAGCAATCAGCCCCAGCATTTT
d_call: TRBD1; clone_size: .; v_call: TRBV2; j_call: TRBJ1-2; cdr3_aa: CASRGDSFYGYTF; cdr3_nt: TGTGCCAGCAGGGGGGACAGCTTCTATGGCTACACCTTC
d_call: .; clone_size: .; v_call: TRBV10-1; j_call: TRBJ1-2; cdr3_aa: CASRKNTTSRYGYTF; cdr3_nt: TGCGCCAGCAGAAAAAACACGACCAGCAGATATGGCTACACCTTC
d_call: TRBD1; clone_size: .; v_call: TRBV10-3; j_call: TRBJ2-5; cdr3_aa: CAISLTGKETQYF; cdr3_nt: TGTGCCATCAGTTTGACAGGGAAAGAGACCCAGTACTTC
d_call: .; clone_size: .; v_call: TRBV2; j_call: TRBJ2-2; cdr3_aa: CASRASGTGELFF; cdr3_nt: TGTGCCAGCAGGGCCTCGGGCACTGGGGAGCTGTTTTTT
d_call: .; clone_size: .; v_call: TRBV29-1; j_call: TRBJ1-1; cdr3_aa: CSVVGSGFAFF; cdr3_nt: TGCAGCGTTGTGGGGTCGGGCTTTGCTTTCTTT
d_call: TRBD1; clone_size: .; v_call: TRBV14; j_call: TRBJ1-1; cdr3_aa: CASSGQGGAEAFF; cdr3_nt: TGTGCCAGCAGCGGACAGGGAGGCGCTGAAGCTTTCTTT
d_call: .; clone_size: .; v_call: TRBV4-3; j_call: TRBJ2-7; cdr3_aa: CASSQVQASSYEQYF; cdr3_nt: TGCGCCAGCAGCCAAGTTCAGGCCTCCTCCTACGAGCAGTACTTC
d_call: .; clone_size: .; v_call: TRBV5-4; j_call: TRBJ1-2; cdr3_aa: CASSLALGEAGYTF; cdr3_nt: TGTGCCAGCAGCTTGGCGTTGGGGGAGGCTGGCTACACCTTC
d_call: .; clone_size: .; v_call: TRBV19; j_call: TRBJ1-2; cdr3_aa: CASRAPKWGGYTF; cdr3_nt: TGTGCCAGTAGGGCCCCGAAATGGGGAGGCTACACCTTC
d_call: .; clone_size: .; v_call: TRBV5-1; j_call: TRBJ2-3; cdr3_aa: CASSWAGTTDTQYF; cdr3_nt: TGCGCCAGCAGCTGGGCGGGCACCACAGATACGCAGTATTTT
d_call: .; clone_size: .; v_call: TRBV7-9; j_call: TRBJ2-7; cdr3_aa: CASSRAGEQYF; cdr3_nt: TGTGCCAGCAGCCGGGCGGGCGAGCAGTACTTC
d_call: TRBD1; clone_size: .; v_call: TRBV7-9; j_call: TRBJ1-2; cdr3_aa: CASSLGSTGGAGYTF; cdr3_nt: TGTGCCAGCAGCTTAGGGTCGACAGGGGGAGCTGGCTACACCTTC
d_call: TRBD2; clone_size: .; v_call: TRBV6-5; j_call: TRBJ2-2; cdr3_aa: CASSLAGGTGELFF; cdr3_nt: TGTGCCAGCAGTTTAGCGGGAGGCACCGGGGAGCTGTTTTTT
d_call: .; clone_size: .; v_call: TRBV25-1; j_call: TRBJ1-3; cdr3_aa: CASSGRQLFYSGNTIYF; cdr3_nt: TGTGCCAGCAGTGGCCGACAGCTGTTCTACTCTGGAAACACCATATATTTT
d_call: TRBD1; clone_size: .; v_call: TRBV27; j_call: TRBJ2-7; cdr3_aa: CASSLFEPNRGREQYF; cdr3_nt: TGTGCCAGCAGTTTATTTGAACCCAACAGGGGGCGAGAGCAGTACTTC
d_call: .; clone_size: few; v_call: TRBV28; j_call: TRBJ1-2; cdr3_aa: CASSLVGYGYTF; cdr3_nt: TGTGCCAGCAGTTTGGTGGGCTATGGCTACACCTTC
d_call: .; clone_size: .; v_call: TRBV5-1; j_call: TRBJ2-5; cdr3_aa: CASSLPRGETQYF; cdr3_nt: TGCGCCAGCAGCTTGCCCCGAGGGGAGACCCAGTACTTC
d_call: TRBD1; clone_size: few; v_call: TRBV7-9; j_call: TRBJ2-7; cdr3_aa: CASSSQGYEQYF; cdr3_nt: TGTGCCAGCAGCTCACAGGGGTACGAGCAGTACTTC
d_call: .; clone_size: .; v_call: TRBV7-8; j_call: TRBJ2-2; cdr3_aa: CASGPRGGAGELFF; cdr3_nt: TGTGCCAGCGGCCCCCGAGGAGGGGCCGGGGAGCTGTTTTTT
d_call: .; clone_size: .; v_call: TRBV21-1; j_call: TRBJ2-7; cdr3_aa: CASSSLAGESYEQYF; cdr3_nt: TGTGCCAGCAGCTCCCTAGCGGGAGAGTCCTACGAGCAGTACTTC
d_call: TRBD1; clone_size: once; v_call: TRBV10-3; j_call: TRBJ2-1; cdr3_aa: CAISASTGDSYNEQFF; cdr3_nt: TGTGCCATCAGTGCGTCAACAGGGGATTCCTACAATGAGCAGTTCTTC
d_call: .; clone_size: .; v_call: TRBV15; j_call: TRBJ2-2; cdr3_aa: CATSRSPANTGELFF; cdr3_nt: TGTGCCACCAGCAGAAGTCCTGCGAACACCGGGGAGCTGTTTTTT
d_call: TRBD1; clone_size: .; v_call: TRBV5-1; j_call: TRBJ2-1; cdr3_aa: CASSLDPGQGPNEQFF; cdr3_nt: TGCGCCAGCAGCTTGGATCCGGGACAGGGGCCCAATGAGCAGTTCTTC
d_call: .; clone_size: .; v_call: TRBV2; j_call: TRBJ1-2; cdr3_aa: CASRQTAGYTF; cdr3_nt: TGTGCCAGCAGGCAGACCGCGGGCTACACCTTC
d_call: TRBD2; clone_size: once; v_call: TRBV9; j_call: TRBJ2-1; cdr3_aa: CASSEGLAGGYEQFF; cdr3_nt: TGTGCCAGCAGCGAAGGACTAGCGGGAGGCTATGAGCAGTTCTTC
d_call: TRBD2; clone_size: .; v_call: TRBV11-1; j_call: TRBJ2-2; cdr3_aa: CASSAYSGGNTGELFF; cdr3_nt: TGTGCCAGCAGCGCCTATAGCGGGGGGAACACCGGGGAGCTGTTTTTT
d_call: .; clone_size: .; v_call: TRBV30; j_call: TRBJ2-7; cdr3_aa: CAWSVPGRTYEQYF; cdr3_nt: TGTGCCTGGAGTGTACCTGGCAGGACCTACGAGCAGTACTTC
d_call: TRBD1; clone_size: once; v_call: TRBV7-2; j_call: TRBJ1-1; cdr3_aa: CASSRLMTGDAFF; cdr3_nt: TGTGCCAGCAGCCGGCTCATGACAGGGGATGCTTTCTTT
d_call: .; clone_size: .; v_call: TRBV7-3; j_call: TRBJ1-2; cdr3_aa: CASSLDGNYGYTF; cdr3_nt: TGTGCCAGCAGCTTAGACGGGAACTATGGCTACACCTTC
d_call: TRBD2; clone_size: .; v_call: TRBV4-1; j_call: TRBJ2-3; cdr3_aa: CASSQTLAGGSTDTQYF; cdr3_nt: TGCGCCAGCAGCCAAACACTAGCGGGAGGTTCCACAGATACGCAGTATTTT
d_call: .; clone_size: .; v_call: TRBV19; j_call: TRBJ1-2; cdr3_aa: CASSITRQPIYGYTF; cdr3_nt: TGTGCCAGTAGTATAACAAGGCAACCCATCTATGGCTACACCTTC
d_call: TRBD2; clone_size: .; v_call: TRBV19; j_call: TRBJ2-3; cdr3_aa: CASSIMGGRGTSDTQYF; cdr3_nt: TGTGCCAGTAGTATTATGGGAGGGCGGGGAACGTCAGATACGCAGTATTTT
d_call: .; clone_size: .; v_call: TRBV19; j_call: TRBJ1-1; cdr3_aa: CASSFRDRVTEAFF; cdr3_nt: TGTGCCAGTAGCTTCCGGGATCGAGTCACTGAAGCTTTCTTT
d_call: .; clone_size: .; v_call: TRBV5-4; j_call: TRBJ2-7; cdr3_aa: CASSTGGGTGTYEQYF; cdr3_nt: TGTGCCAGCAGCACCGGGGGGGGGACAGGGACCTACGAGCAGTACTTC
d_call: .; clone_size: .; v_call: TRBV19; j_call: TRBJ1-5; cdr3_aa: CASTRGGSNQPQHF; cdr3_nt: TGTGCCAGTACCAGGGGCGGGTCCAATCAGCCCCAGCATTTT
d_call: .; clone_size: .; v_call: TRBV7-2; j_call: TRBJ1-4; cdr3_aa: CASSTGGRVGEKLFF; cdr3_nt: TGTGCCAGCAGTACCGGTGGCAGGGTGGGGGAAAAACTGTTTTTT
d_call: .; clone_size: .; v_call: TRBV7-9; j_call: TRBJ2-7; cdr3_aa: CASSSQTLSSEQYF; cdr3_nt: TGTGCCAGCAGCTCCCAGACCTTATCGAGCGAGCAGTACTTC
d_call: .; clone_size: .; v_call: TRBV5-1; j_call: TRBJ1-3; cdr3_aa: CASSFRAGNTIYF; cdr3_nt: TGCGCCAGCAGCTTCAGGGCCGGAAACACCATATATTTT
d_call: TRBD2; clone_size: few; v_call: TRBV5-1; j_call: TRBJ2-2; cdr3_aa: CASSLGLAGPGELFF; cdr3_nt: TGCGCCAGCAGCTTGGGCCTAGCGGGGCCCGGGGAGCTGTTTTTT
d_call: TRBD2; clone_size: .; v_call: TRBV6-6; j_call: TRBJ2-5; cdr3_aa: CASSSRLAGGQETQYF; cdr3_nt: TGTGCCAGCAGTTCCCGACTAGCGGGGGGGCAAGAGACCCAGTACTTC
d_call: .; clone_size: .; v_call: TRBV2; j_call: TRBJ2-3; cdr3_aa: CASSEMYGGRTDTQYF; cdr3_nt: TGTGCCAGCAGTGAAATGTATGGGGGAAGGACAGATACGCAGTATTTT
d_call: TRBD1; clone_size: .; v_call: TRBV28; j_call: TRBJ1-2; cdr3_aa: CASSRGPGHGYTF; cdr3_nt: TGTGCCAGCAGCAGGGGGCCGGGCCATGGCTACACCTTC